The clone carrying this T cell receptor (beta chain) has at least ten counts. Its antigen is not known. TCRdb reprocessed the reads via MiXCR and lists one record per CDR3 protein. Of around 530,000 distinct CDR3 sequences in the sample, around 27% were seen once. This specimen comes from a study of T cell repertoires in cytomegalovirus infection. Across the study: In public TCR beta signatures, there were indications of both CMV infection and matching HLA type.

Study results and limitations: What dominated the ex vivo response were HLA-C-restricted CMV-specific TCR beta clonotypes. Identification of carriers of CMV plus the relevant HLA was performed using cumulative public TCR beta family frequency.

The TCR sequence derives from a human donor in good health (CMV status not recorded). Some clones in this sample may be carry-over from other donors' samples. The specimen was PBMCs.

The DNA for the CDR3 is TGTGCCAGCAGCTTACGGGGACAGGGGGCGCGAGGTGAAAAACTGTTTTTT. Translating gives CASSLRGQGARGEKLFF. This sequence joins TRBV7-2 and TRBJ1-4, with TRBD1 identical over 12 bases. Germline V gene data show CDR1 as SGHTA and CDR2 as FQGNSA. V was pared by 2 bases and J by 7 bases, with 8 bases of the junction left unmatched. This CDR3 has 17 amino acids.